This T cell receptor (beta chain) was sequenced in a study of T-cell memory formation after mild COVID-19. Study summary: TCR clustering was largely donor specific.

Per germline, CDR1 SGHRS and CDR2 YFSETQ. The CDR3 length is 16 residues. After removal of 4 bases from V and 0 bases from J, the junction contained 9 bases not matched to a gene. In TCRdb, the 5' RACE reads were re-called with MiXCR into one record per CDR3 protein. This table holds about 260,000 distinct CDR3 sequences, around 15% found once. This clonotype was observed at least ten times. The receptor comes from a man in his late teens or twenties who had mild COVID-19 (a few samples of this study predate the infection). Cell type and time point are not known. The sample comprised PBMCs or a T cell subset sorted from them (not recorded which). The rearrangement joins TRBV5-1 to TRBJ1-1, with 7 bases identical to TRBD1. The CDR3 here is CASSLSGTAMNTEAFF. The DNA of the CDR3 is TGCGCCAGCAGCCTCTCCGGGACAGCTATGAACACTGAAGCTTTCTTT.